This TCR beta chain came from a study of T-cell reconstitution after alpha-beta-depleted transplantation in children. Unique molecular identifiers featured in how the TCRbeta library was prepared. TCRdb re-called the PCR reads with MiXCR, one entry per CDR3 protein. The profile shows 500,000 or so distinct CDR3 sequences, around a third of them singletons. This clonotype was seen ten or more times. Germline CDR1 reads DFQATT; CDR2 reads SNEGSKA (reference sequence). With 0 bases removed from V and 4 bases from J, the gap between germline ends came to 17 bases. The CDR3 loop spans 16 amino acids. The rearrangement joins TRBV20-1 to TRBJ2-3, with D perhaps TRBD1 (5 bases). The TCR sequence derives from a human donor who donated a stem cell graft to a child with aplastic anemia. The sample in question was PBMCs from the stem cell graft donor, obtained from the stem cell graft. CDR3 loop: CSARDFRAQGPDTQYF. The CDR3 DNA reads TGCAGTGCTAGAGATTTCAGGGCGCAGGGTCCAGATACGCAGTATTTT.